What follows is one T cell receptor (beta chain) and its context. This entry is derived from a study of blood T cell repertoires in COVID-19. Overall study: COVID-19 samples, acute and convalescent, were from the United States, Italy and Spain. The cDNA or gDNA used as material had been derived from T cells, B-cell-depleted T cells, or PBMCs.

Under the authors' procedure: Reference gene primers were amplified, and this amplification served to estimate nucleated cell counts. Clones were read by immunoSEQ multiplex PCR, and TCRdb kept only the in-frame ones, dropping some. The DNA gave D and trimming, while V, J and clone size come from that table. The table records around 310,000 clones, around 90% of them present only once. Seattle patients were enrolled during active infection and followed longitudinally. The CDR3 consists of 14 residues. Trimming cost V 6 bases and J 7 bases; bases outside gene matches: 10. Germline CDR1 SNHLY, CDR2 FYNNEI.

The sequenced sample was peripheral blood. This TCR was recovered from a woman aged 40-49 years with COVID-19, enrolled during active disease. The chain employs TRBV2 and TRBJ1-2; 8 nucleotides line up with TRBD1. CDR3 region: CASRREGTGGGYTF. The CDR3 region has the DNA TGTGCCAGCAGGAGGGAAGGGACAGGCGGTGGCTACACCTTC. The full variable domain, rest sourced from reference TRBV2 and TRBJ1-2, is EPEVTQTPSHQVTQMGQEVILRCVPISNHLYFYWYRQILGQKVEFLVSFYNNEISEKSEIFDDQFSVERPDGSNFTLKIRSTKLEDSAMYFCASRREGTGGGYTFGSGTRLTVV.